This T cell receptor (beta chain) was found in a study of blood T cell repertoires in COVID-19. Study at large: Samples of COVID-19 (acute and convalescent) were obtained from the United States, Italy and Spain. Nucleic acid was either cDNA or gDNA, and it came from T cells, B-cell-depleted T cells, or PBMCs.

The authors' processing: Amplifying reference gene primers gave estimates of nucleated cell counts. Sequenced by immunoSEQ multiplex PCR; TCRdb stores in-frame clones only, minus some. D and trimming come from the DNA, and the V and J calls and clone size come from that table. The data contain approximately 280,000 clones, roughly 88% of them singletons. This clone came up once. Looked up from germline, CDR1 is LGHDT and CDR2 is YNNKEL (reference sequence). With 4 bases removed from V and 2 bases from J, the gap between germline ends came to 13 bases. The length of the CDR3 is 15 residues. The sequence derives from a woman in her 70s with acute or convalescent COVID-19. The genes are TRBV3-1 (or the pseudogene TRBV3-2) and TRBJ2-3; D ambiguous. Sequenced: peripheral blood. The CDR3 region is CASSPGSLITDTQYF. The CDR3 DNA reads as TGTGCCAGCAGCCCCGGGTCTCTGATCACAGATACGCAGTATTTT.